Below, one T cell receptor beta chain is given with its context. Its specific antigen is unknown. Base quality data are lacking; no much larger clone is found one base away. This entry is derived from a study of T cells in Graves' hyperthyroidism and ophthalmopathy (dated by TCRdb to about 2019). Looking at the study overall: To identify TCR V-J signatures that set the groups apart, the researchers used a discovery cohort of approximately 98 patients, made up of roughly 45 with Graves' ophthalmopathy and about 60 with stable Graves' hyperthyroidism. Whether ophthalmopathy could be predicted prospectively was tested in an independent validation cohort made up of about 18 hyperthyroidism patients plus 17 patients who later progressed to ophthalmopathy. The 75 to 100 discovery patients were randomly divided into training and test sets at a 7:3 ratio. Thyroid tissue and blood T-cell repertoires from six Graves' hyperthyroidism patients were also compared in the study. After blood sampling, hyperthyroidism patients were treated with methimazole at a starting dose of 30 mg daily, and ophthalmopathy patients were treated with high-dose intravenous methylprednisolone. TCR Vbeta CDR3 sequencing of 120 to 150 peripheral blood samples (roughly 43 ophthalmopathy, about 80 hyperthyroidism and approximately 17 progressor patients) is reported in the paper.

V sheds 1 base and J sheds 6 bases, leaving 9 bases between their ends. From cysteine to phenylalanine, the CDR3 is 13 amino acids long. CDR3 DNA only is kept here, 39 bases in frame from base 1. Based on the germline V gene (reference sequence), the CDR1 and CDR2 sequences are SEHNR and FQNEAQ. The TCR beta CDR3 regions were amplified from RNA transcripts. A first-round RT-PCR of the TCR CDR3 used the HTBI primer set with the Qiagen OneStep RT-PCR kit. Libraries were constructed in a second round of multiplex PCR, after which size selection and purification were carried out. The libraries were sequenced on an Illumina HiSeq2000 using paired-end 100 bp reads. Under the source paper's analysis protocol: Raw data were processed with SOAPnuke, discarding reads with adapters, uncalled bases, mean Phred below 15, or no exact constant-primer or identifier match. High-quality paired reads were merged using COPE v1.2.5, and each unique nucleotide sequence was defined as a clonotype. MiTCR v1.1 was used to align clonotypes to the IMGT TRBV, TRBD and TRBJ reference segments. Only V-J combinations with frequency above 0.0001, covering about 99% of repertoires, were analysed. The TCS score was defined as the ratio of F50 (clonal expansion) to E x V (chaos), calculated using BLOSUM62-based TCRdist between CDR3 peptides within each V-J. Welch's t-statistics and random forest reduced roughly 540 V-J features to roughly 13, which were used in a naive Bayes classifier (R e1071). TCRdb ran its own pipeline on the public reads, namely fastp trimming at Q25 and MiXCR clone calling, and kept in-frame beta chains. Entries that share a CDR3 protein sequence are merged under the most common genes and DNA. These V and J calls rely on TCRdb rather than the paper's analysis. The sample table contains hundreds of thousands of distinct CDR3 sequences; only one count was recorded for around 42% of them. The ten largest make up 8.2% of the sample.

The full study reports these points: Sample size was not statistically predetermined, and investigators were not blinded to group allocation. Blood samples also contained most of the expanded thyroid clonotypes (frequency above 0.001), which suggests that blood repertoires may reflect thyroid immune responses. Ophthalmopathy was separated from stable hyperthyroidism by a 13 V-J signature model, with 87.88% sensitivity and approximately 81% specificity obtained in cross-validation and 80%/75% obtained in testing. In validation, the model predicted progression to ophthalmopathy a median of about 6 months before onset, with roughly 70% sensitivity and about 72% specificity.

Stable Graves' hyperthyroidism was defined as the absence of progression to ophthalmopathy over 18 months of follow-up. The hyperthyroidism patients were between 18 and 65 years old and newly diagnosed, with a disease duration of less than 2 months. Any patient with an uncontrolled infection, another autoimmune disease, pregnancy or lactation was excluded. Diagnoses were established on the basis of clinical symptoms, serum thyroxine and TRAb, thyroid ultrasound, and orbital computed tomography. Total RNA was extracted using Trizol reagent, and RNA quality was assessed on an Agilent 2100 Bioanalyzer.

The sample comprised peripheral blood or thyroid tissue (not recorded which). Recombination connected TRBV7-9 to TRBJ1-1, with the D segment identity uncertain. This sequence was found in a woman between 18 and 29 years old with Graves' hyperthyroidism. Donor details come from another sample of the same person, matched by shared clones. The nucleotide sequence reads as follows: TGTGCCAGCAGCTTAGGAATTTACCCTGAAGCTTTCTTT. Its translation reads: CASSLGIYPEAFF. Reference TRBV7-9 and TRBJ1-1 proteins supply the regions before and after the CDR3; the full variable domain is: DTGVSQNPRHKITKRGQNVTFRCDPISEHNRLYWYRQTLGQGPEFLTYFQNEAQLEKSRLLSDRFSAERPKGSFSTLEIQRTEQGDSAMYLCASSLGIYPEAFFGQGTRLTVV.